This entry concerns a single T cell receptor (beta chain). These data are taken from a study of sequential checkpoint blockade in melanoma. About the research overall: Patients were randomized 1:1 to nivolumab-then-ipilimumab or ipilimumab-then-nivolumab first-line. After both sequences, patients received maintenance nivolumab.

CDR1 is SEHNR, CDR2 FQNEAQ, per germline (reference sequence). The CDR3 has 15 residues. The J segment lost 5 bases and the V segment lost 8 bases, leaving 10 bases of the junction unmatched. The sample's treatment: randomized to nivolumab then ipilimumab (arm A) or the reverse (arm B). Patients had received no earlier DNA-damaging chemotherapy. Live CD3+CD8+ CD19− CD56− cells were sorted from PBMCs. Using immunoSEQ multiplex PCR, the repertoire was profiled, and TCRdb retains in-frame clones only, with some absent. There are about 22,000 clones in the sample; 65% to 75% occur only once, and about 20% lies in the top ten.

The material was CD8+ T cells sorted from blood (inferred from file names), obtained from a patient given nivolumab and ipilimumab in sequence. This clonotype was obtained from a human donor with melanoma. This chain links TRBV7-9 with TRBJ2-3; 10 bases map to TRBD1. CDR3 nucleotide sequence: TGTGCCAGCTTACGGACAGGGGGTTTGTTAGATACGCAGTATTTT. Its translation is CASLRTGGLLDTQYF.